This T cell receptor beta chain appears in the sequencing data of a study of blood T cell repertoires in COVID-19. Overall study: COVID-19 samples from acute and convalescent phases originated in the United States, Italy and Spain. T cells, B-cell-depleted T cells, or PBMCs provided the cDNA or gDNA that served as material.

Enrollment of patients from Seattle took place during active infection, with longitudinal follow-up. This clone came up once. In germline, CDR1 is MNHNY, CDR2 SVGAGI (reference sequence). This CDR3 is 14 amino acids long. J lost 5 bases, V lost 7 bases, and 7 bases had no gene match. Authors' methods: Reference gene primer amplification gave nucleated cell count estimates. The table came from immunoSEQ multiplex PCR; TCRdb's copy has only in-frame clones and leaves some out. The DNA gave D and trimming, while V, J and clone size come from that table. The profile covers about 280,000 clones, with around nine tenths appearing a single time and 11% taken by the ten largest.

This chain connects TRBV6-6 to TRBJ1-5; 8 bases are shared with TRBD1. Sequenced sample: peripheral blood. The sequence derives from a woman aged 25 to 39 with COVID-19, enrolled during active disease. Here the CDR3 reads CASTRQGRYQPQHF. CDR3 nucleotides: TGTGCCAGCACGCGACAGGGGAGGTATCAGCCCCAGCATTTT.